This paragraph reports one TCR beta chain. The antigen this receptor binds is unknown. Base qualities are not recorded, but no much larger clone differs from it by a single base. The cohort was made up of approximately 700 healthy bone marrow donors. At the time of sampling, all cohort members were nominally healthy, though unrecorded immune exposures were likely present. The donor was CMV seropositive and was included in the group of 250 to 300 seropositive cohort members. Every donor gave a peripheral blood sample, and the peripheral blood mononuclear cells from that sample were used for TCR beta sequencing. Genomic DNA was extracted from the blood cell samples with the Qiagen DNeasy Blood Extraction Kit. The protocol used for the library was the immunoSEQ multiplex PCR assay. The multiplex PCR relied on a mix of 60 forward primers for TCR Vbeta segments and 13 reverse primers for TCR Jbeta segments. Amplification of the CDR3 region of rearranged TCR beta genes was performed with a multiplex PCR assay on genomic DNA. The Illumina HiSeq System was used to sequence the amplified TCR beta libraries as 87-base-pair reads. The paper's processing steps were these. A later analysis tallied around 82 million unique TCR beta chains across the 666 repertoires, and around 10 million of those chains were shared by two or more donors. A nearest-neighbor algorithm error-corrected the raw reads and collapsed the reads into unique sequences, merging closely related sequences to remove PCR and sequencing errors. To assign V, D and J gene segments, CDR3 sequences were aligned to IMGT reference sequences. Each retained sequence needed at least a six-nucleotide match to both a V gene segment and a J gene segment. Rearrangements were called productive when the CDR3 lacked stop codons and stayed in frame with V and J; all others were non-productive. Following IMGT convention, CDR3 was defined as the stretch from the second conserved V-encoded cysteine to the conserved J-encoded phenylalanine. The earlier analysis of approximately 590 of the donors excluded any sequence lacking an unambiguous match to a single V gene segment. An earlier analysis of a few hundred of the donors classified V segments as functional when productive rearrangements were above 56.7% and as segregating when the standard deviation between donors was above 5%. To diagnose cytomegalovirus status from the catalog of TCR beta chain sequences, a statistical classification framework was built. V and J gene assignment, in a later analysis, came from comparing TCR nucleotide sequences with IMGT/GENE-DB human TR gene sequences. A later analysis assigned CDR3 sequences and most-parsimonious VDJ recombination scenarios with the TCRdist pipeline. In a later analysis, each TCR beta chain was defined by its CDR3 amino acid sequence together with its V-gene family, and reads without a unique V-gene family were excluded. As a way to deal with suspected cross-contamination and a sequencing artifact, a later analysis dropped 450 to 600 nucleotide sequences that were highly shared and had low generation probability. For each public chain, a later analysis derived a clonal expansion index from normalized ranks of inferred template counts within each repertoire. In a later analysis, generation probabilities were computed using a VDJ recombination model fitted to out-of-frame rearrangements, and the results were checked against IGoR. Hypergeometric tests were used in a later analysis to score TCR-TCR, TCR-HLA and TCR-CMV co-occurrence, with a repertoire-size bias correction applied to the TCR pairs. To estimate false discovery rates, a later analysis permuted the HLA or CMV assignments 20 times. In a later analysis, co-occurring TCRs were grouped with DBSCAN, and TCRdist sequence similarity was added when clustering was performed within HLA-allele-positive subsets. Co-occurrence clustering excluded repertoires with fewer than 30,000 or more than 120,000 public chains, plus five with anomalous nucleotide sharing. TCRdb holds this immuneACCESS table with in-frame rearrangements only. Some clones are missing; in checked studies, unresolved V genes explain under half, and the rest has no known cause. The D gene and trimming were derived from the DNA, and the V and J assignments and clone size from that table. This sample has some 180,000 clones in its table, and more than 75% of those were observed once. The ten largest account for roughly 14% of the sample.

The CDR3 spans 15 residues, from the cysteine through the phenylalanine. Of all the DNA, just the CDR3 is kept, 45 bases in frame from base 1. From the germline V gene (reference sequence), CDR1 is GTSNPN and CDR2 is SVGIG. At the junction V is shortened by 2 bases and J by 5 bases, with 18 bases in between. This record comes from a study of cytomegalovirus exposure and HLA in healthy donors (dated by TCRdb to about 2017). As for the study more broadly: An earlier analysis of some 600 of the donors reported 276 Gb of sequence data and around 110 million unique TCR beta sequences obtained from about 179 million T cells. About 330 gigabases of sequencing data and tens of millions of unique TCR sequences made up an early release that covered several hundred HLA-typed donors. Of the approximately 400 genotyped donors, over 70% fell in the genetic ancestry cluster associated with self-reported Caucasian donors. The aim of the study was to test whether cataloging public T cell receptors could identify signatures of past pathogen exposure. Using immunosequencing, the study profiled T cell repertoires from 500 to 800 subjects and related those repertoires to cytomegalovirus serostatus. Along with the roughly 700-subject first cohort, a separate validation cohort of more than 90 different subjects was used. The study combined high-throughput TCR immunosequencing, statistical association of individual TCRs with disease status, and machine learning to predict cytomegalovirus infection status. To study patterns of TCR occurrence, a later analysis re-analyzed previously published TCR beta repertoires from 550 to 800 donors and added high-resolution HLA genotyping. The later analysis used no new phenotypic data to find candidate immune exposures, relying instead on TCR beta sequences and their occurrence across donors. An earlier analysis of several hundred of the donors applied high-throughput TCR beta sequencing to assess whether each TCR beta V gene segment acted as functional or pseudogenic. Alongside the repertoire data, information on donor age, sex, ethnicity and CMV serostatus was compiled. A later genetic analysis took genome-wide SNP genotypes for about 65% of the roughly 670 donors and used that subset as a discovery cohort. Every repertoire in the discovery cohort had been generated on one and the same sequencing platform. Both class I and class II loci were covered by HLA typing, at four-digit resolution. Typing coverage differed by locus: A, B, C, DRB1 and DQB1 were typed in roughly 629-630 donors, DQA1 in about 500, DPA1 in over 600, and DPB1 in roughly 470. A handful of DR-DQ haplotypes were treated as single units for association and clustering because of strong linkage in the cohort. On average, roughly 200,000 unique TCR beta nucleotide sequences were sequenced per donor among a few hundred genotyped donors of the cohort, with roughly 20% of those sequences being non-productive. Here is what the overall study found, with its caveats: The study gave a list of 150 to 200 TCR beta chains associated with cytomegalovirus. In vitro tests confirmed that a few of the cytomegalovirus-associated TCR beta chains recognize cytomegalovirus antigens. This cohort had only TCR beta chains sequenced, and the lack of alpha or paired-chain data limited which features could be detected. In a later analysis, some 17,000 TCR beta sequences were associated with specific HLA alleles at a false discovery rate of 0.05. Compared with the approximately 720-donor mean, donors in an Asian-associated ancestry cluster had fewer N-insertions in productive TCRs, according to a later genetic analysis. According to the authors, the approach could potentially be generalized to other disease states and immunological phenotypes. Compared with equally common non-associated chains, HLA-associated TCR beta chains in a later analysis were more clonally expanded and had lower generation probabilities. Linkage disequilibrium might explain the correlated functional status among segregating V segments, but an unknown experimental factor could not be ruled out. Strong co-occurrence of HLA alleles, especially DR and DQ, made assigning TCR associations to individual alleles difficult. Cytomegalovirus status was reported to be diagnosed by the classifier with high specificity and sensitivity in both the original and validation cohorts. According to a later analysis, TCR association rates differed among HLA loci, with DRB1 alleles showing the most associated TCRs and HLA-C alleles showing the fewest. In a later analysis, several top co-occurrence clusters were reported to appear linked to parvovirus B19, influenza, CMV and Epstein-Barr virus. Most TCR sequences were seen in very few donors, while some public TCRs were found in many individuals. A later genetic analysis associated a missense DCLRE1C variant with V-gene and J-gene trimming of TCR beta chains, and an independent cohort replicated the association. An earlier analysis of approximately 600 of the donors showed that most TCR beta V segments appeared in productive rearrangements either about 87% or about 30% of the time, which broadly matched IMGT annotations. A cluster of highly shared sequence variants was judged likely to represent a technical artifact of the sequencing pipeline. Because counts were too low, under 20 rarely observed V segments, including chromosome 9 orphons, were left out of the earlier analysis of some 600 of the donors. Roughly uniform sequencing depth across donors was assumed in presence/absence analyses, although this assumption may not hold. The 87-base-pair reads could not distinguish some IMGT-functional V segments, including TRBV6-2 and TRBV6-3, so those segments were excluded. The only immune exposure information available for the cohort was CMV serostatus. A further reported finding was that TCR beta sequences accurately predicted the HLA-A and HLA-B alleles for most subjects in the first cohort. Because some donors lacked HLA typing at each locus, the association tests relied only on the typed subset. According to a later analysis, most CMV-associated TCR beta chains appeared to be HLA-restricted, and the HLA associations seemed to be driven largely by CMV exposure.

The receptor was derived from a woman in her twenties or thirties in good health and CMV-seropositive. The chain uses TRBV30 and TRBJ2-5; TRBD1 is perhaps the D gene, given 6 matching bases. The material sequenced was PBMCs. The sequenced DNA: TGTGCCTGGAGTCCCCTAGGGGGAAAGTGGGAGACCCAGTACTTC. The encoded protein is CAWSPLGGKWETQYF.